The present T cell receptor beta chain was sequenced within a study of blood T cell repertoires in COVID-19 (dated by TCRdb to the early 2020s). For the study in its entirety: Samples from collaborators originated in the United States, Italy and Spain and spanned both the acute and convalescent phases of COVID-19. The prospective study material was composed of cDNA or gDNA derived from T cells, B-cell-depleted T cells, or PBMCs. The dataset comprised deeply sampled blood TCRbeta repertoires from subjects exposed to, actively infected with, or recovered from COVID-19. The repertoires were released in a freely available public database intended as a resource for research on the immune response to SARS-CoV-2. The samples were drawn from the first 160 participants of the ongoing ImmuneRACE study and from 1,254 subjects provided by 6 global collaborators. Nearly every sample came with metadata listing a de-identified subject ID, COVID-19 status, age in years and sex. HLA class I and class II types, where available, came from metadata supplied by the sample provider rather than from assay-based typing. Results and caveats for the whole study, not just this receptor: The quantity of clinical and demographic metadata differed by source and by participant and was supplied without curation.

As concerns this clone: Its binding antigen is unknown. Base qualities were left out, and no much larger clone turns up one base away.

One collaborating source in Seattle enrolled patients during active infection and followed them longitudinally through the course of disease. Whole blood was collected in K2EDTA tubes by collaborating institutions according to the institutions' own protocols. For TCRbeta analysis, collaborators shipped samples as frozen whole blood, isolated PBMCs, or DNA extracted from either of those sample types. The immunoSEQ Assay, a bias-controlled multiplex PCR, was used to amplify TCRbeta CDR3 regions from genomic DNA. Per the authors' processing: The number of nucleated cells in each sample was estimated by amplification of reference gene primers within the assay. To quantify the absolute abundance of each unique TCRbeta CDR3 rearrangement, sequence reads were collapsed and filtered. For each sample, productive Simpson clonality was calculated as the square root of Simpson's diversity index across productive rearrangements. TCRdb provides this immuneACCESS table in a form limited to in-frame rearrangements. Some clones are lacking; in checked studies, under half of them reflect an unresolved V gene, and why the rest are absent is not known. From that table come the V and J calls and clone size; the DNA was used to work out D and trimming. The sample records hundreds of thousands of clones, nearly 90% of which are singletons. The top ten constitute under 1.1% of the sample.

The germline V gene encodes CDR1 SEHNR and CDR2 FQNEAQ (reference sequence). The CDR3 measures 12 amino acids from cysteine to phenylalanine. The retained sequence is limited to the CDR3, 36 bases, with the frame set at the first base. V is clipped by 3 bases and J by 2 bases, and the sequence between their germline boundaries is 5 bases long. The clonotype originates from a woman between 40 and 55 years old with COVID-19, enrolled during active disease. Rearrangement joined TRBV7-9 to TRBJ2-7; the D gene is not confidently resolved. Sequencing was done on a sample of peripheral blood. This receptor has the CDR3 CASSFGTYEQYF. The nucleotide sequence reads TGTGCCAGCAGCTTCGGTACCTACGAGCAGTACTTC.